A selection of T cell receptor beta chains follows, all from one sample in a study of early T cells in non-severe SARS-CoV-2 infection. Via MiXCR, TCRdb re-called the 5' RACE reads, giving one row per CDR3 protein. The sample includes about 30,000 distinct CDR3 sequences, about 5.8% seen only once; the top ten take approximately 5.2%. Specimen: whole blood. These receptor sequences come from an adult who was a healthcare worker with PCR-confirmed SARS-CoV-2 infection or an uninfected control (not recorded which). The CDR3 runs from the conserved cysteine through the conserved F or W. A D gene is named only where the DNA matches it firmly. Some rows mark clone size as missing; the rest say once, few, many or name a class of expanded clone.

abundance	j_gene	v_gene	d_gene	CDR3aa	CDR3nt
many	TRBJ1-6	TRBV7-9	NA	CASSRGDSPLHF	TGTGCCAGCAGCCGAGGGGATTCACCCCTCCACTTT
many	TRBJ2-3	TRBV12-3/TRBV12-4	TRBD2	CASGGTSGRPTDTQYF	TGTGCCAGCGGTGGGACTAGCGGGAGACCCACAGATACGCAGTATTTT
many	TRBJ2-7	TRBV12-3/TRBV12-4	TRBD2	CASSPTSGGAYEQYF	TGTGCCAGCAGTCCGACTAGCGGGGGCGCCTACGAGCAGTACTTC
NA	TRBJ2-5	TRBV7-9	TRBD2	CASSSTGTRREGQYF	TGTGCCAGCAGCTCAACCGGGACTAGGAGGGAGGGCCAGTACTTC
many	TRBJ2-3	TRBV7-5	NA	CISVPEARDSQGTDTQYF	NA
NA	TRBJ2-7	TRBV20-1	NA	CSARIIRQDEQYF	TGCAGTGCTAGGATCATAAGGCAGGACGAGCAGTACTTC
many	TRBJ2-7	TRBV29-1	TRBD1	CSVGGQGAGEQYF	TGCAGCGTTGGCGGACAGGGGGCGGGGGAGCAGTACTTC
many	TRBJ2-7	TRBV27	NA	CASSTRTDFYEQYF	TGTGCCAGCAGTACGCGGACAGACTTCTACGAGCAGTACTTC
NA	TRBJ1-1	TRBV28	NA	CASSTVNTEAFF	TGTGCCAGCAGTACGGTGAACACTGAAGCTTTCTTT
many	TRBJ2-3	TRBV11-2	TRBD2	CASSSGLAGTDTQYF	TGTGCCAGCAGCTCCGGACTAGCGGGCACAGATACGCAGTATTTT
once	TRBJ2-7	TRBV6-6	NA	CASSYGTDSYEQYF	TGTGCCAGCAGTTATGGGACGGACTCCTACGAGCAGTACTTC
few	TRBJ2-1	TRBV6-5	NA	CASSYSSGHNEQFF	TGTGCCAGCAGTTACTCGAGCGGCCACAATGAGCAGTTCTTC
few	TRBJ2-5	TRBV7-3	TRBD2	CASSSGLAPETQYF	TGTGCCAGCAGCTCGGGACTAGCGCCAGAGACCCAGTACTTC
many	TRBJ1-6	TRBV29-1	NA	CSVQVGDYNSPLHF	TGCAGCGTCCAGGTCGGGGATTATAATTCACCCCTCCACTTT
few	TRBJ1-3	TRBV5-6	NA	CASSFGTPAGNTIYF	TGTGCCAGCAGCTTTGGGACTCCGGCTGGAAACACCATATATTTT
NA	TRBJ2-7	TRBV5-1	TRBD1	CASSVGDRDYEQYF	TGCGCCAGCAGCGTAGGAGACAGGGACTACGAGCAGTACTTC
many	TRBJ1-6	TRBV5-6	NA	CASSLYQRANSPLHF	TGTGCCAGCAGCTTGTACCAGAGGGCCAATTCACCCCTCCACTTT
many	TRBJ2-2	TRBV20-1	TRBD2	CSARDMKAGGTGELFF	TGCAGTGCTAGAGATATGAAAGCGGGAGGCACCGGGGAGCTGTTTTTT
NA	TRBJ1-5	TRBV12-3/TRBV12-4	NA	CASSPDLNTQPQHF	TGTGCCAGCAGTCCGGACCTCAATACACAGCCCCAGCATTTT
many	TRBJ2-7	TRBV5-1	TRBD1	CASSFRTGSNEQYF	TGCGCCAGCAGCTTCCGGACAGGTTCCAACGAGCAGTACTTC
many	TRBJ2-5	TRBV24-1	NA	CATSDAGTVDRTQYF	TGTGCCACCAGTGACGCCGGGACGGTCGATCGGACCCAGTACTTC
many	TRBJ2-5	TRBV7-3	NA	CASSPRVGDQETQYF	TGTGCCAGCAGCCCTAGGGTCGGGGACCAAGAGACCCAGTACTTC
few	TRBJ1-1	TRBV11-2	NA	CASSDPGVRNEAFF	TGTGCCAGCAGCGACCCGGGGGTTCGGAATGAAGCTTTCTTT
many	TRBJ2-2	TRBV24-1	NA	CATSDLKGELFF	TGTGCCACCAGTGATTTGAAGGGGGAGCTGTTTTTT
many	TRBJ2-7	TRBV29-1	NA	CSVQDRVSYEQYF	TGCAGCGTACAGGATCGGGTCTCCTACGAGCAGTACTTC
many	TRBJ2-3	TRBV13	TRBD2	CASSLAGGPSDTQYF	TGTGCCAGCAGCTTAGCGGGAGGGCCGTCAGATACGCAGTATTTT
many	TRBJ2-7	TRBV20-1	TRBD2	CSANPPGLGSFYEQYF	TGCAGTGCCAACCCGCCGGGACTAGGTTCGTTCTACGAGCAGTACTTC
many	TRBJ2-7	TRBV27	TRBD1	CASSGQGLAYEQYF	TGTGCCAGCAGCGGACAGGGGTTGGCCTACGAGCAGTACTTC
many	TRBJ2-3	TRBV24-1	NA	CATSVDTQYF	TGTGCCACCAGTGTAGATACGCAGTATTTT
many	TRBJ1-2	TRBV27	TRBD1	CASGFDRETTGYTF	TGTGCCAGCGGTTTCGACAGGGAAACTACTGGCTACACCTTC
many	TRBJ1-2	TRBV5-8	TRBD1	CASSLTGGLVDYGYTF	TGTGCCAGCAGCTTGACAGGGGGCTTGGTGGACTATGGCTACACCTTC
few	TRBJ1-5	TRBV6-1	NA	CASSEGLNNQPQHF	TGTGCCAGCAGTGAAGGACTGAACAATCAGCCCCAGCATTTT
NA	TRBJ2-1	TRBV10-3	TRBD2	CAISDQGLAAIDYEQFF	TGTGCCATCAGTGACCAGGGACTAGCGGCCATAGACTATGAGCAGTTCTTC
NA	TRBJ2-5	TRBV10-3	TRBD1	CAISESVEGQYQETQYF	TGTGCCATCAGTGAGTCGGTAGAGGGACAGTACCAAGAGACCCAGTACTTC
many	TRBJ2-7	TRBV28	TRBD1	CASSPRDRGYEQYF	TGTGCCAGCAGTCCTCGGGACAGGGGCTACGAGCAGTACTTC
NA	TRBJ2-7	TRBV6-6	NA	CASVQIYEQYF	TGTGCCAGCGTACAGATCTACGAGCAGTACTTC
few	TRBJ1-2	TRBV6-5	NA	CASRAHLGEGYTF	TGTGCCAGCAGGGCTCATTTGGGAGAAGGCTACACCTTC
many	TRBJ1-2	TRBV6-1	NA	CASSEGAASNYGYTF	TGTGCCAGCAGTGAAGGAGCGGCAAGTAACTATGGCTACACCTTC
many	TRBJ2-7	TRBV12-3/TRBV12-4	NA	CASSPDSHEQYF	TGTGCCAGCAGCCCCGACAGTCACGAGCAGTACTTC
many	TRBJ1-1	TRBV3-1	NA	CASSQDPAEAFF	TGTGCCAGCAGCCAAGATCCAGCTGAAGCTTTCTTT
few	TRBJ2-5	TRBV7-9	TRBD1	CASSTGTGGRETQYF	TGTGCCAGCAGCACGGGGACAGGGGGCCGTGAGACCCAGTACTTC
NA	TRBJ2-5	TRBV30	NA	CAWSDAREAQYF	TGTGCCTGGAGTGATGCTAGGGAGGCCCAGTACTTC
few	TRBJ2-5	TRBV19	NA	CASSIGTMQETQYF	TGTGCCAGTAGTATCGGGACAATGCAAGAGACCCAGTACTTC
many	TRBJ2-1	TRBV4-2	NA	CASSPSDSYNEQFF	TGTGCCAGCAGCCCGTCTGACTCCTACAATGAGCAGTTCTTC
few	TRBJ2-5	TRBV7-3	TRBD2	CASSPSGAQETQYF	TGTGCCAGCAGCCCTAGCGGGGCCCAAGAGACCCAGTACTTC
many	TRBJ2-2	TRBV7-6	TRBD2	CASSYSGGSNTGELFF	TGTGCCAGCAGCTACAGCGGGGGCTCGAACACCGGGGAGCTGTTTTTT
NA	TRBJ2-7	TRBV20-1	NA	CSAEGGGTFTYEQYF	TGCAGTGCGGAGGGTGGAGGGACTTTTACCTACGAGCAGTACTTC
many	TRBJ2-1	TRBV11-2	TRBD2	CASSLDPGGQGNEQFF	TGTGCCAGCAGCTTAGACCCGGGGGGGCAGGGCAATGAGCAGTTCTTC
many	TRBJ2-3	TRBV7-3	NA	CASSPSTDTQYF	TGTGCCAGCAGCCCAAGCACAGATACGCAGTATTTT
many	TRBJ2-7	TRBV5-1	NA	CASSEDVLYYEQYF	TGCGCCAGCAGCGAGGATGTCTTGTACTACGAGCAGTACTTC
many	TRBJ1-1	TRBV15	TRBD1	CATSGGTGLMNTEAFF	TGTGCCACCAGCGGAGGGACAGGGCTTATGAACACTGAAGCTTTCTTT
medium-sized	TRBJ2-2	TRBV7-3	NA	CASSLGGTGELFF	TGTGCCAGCAGCTTAGGAGGGACCGGGGAGCTGTTTTTT